The sequence of this TCR beta chain was determined in a study of cytomegalovirus exposure and HLA in healthy donors (dated by TCRdb to 2015 to 2018). General notes on the study: An earlier analysis of roughly 630 of the donors reported 276 Gb of sequence data and about 100 million unique TCR beta sequences from about 200 million T cells. Around 300 gigabases of sequencing data and tens of millions of unique TCR sequences were included in an early release covering around 650 HLA-typed donors. The genetic ancestry cluster associated with self-reported Caucasian donors included 81% of the roughly 360 genotyped donors. The study aimed to test whether cataloging public T cell receptors could reveal signatures of past pathogen exposure. The study used immunosequencing to profile the T cell repertoires of approximately 640 subjects and linked those repertoires to cytomegalovirus serostatus. Along with the approximately 700-subject first cohort, a separate validation cohort of over a hundred different subjects was used. To predict cytomegalovirus infection status, the study brought together high-throughput TCR immunosequencing, statistical association of individual TCRs with disease status, and machine learning. A later analysis re-examined previously published TCR beta repertoires from 500 to 700 donors and added high-resolution HLA genotyping to investigate patterns of TCR occurrence. Rather than using new phenotypic data, the later analysis identified candidate immune exposures from TCR beta sequences and from how often those sequences occurred across donors. An earlier analysis of around 580 of the donors used high-throughput TCR beta sequencing to judge whether each TCR beta V gene segment behaved as functional or pseudogenic. Alongside the repertoire data, information on donor age, sex, ethnicity and CMV serostatus was compiled. A later genetic analysis used genome-wide SNP genotypes for about three fifths of the 666 donors, treating that subset as a discovery cohort. All discovery cohort repertoires had been generated on a single sequencing platform. HLA typing covered class I and class II loci at four-digit resolution. The number of donors typed differed by locus, with about 629-630 for A, B, C, DRB1 and DQB1, around 560 for DQA1, about 610 for DPA1, and around 460 for DPB1. A few DR-DQ haplotypes were treated as single units for association and clustering because of strong linkage in the cohort. Among about 400 genotyped donors of the cohort, an average of around 240,000 unique TCR beta nucleotide sequences was sequenced per donor, of which 15% to 20% were non-productive.

In the case of this clone: The specificity of this receptor is unknown. Nothing much larger sits one base from this clone, and base qualities are not available.

Spanning cysteine to phenylalanine, the CDR3 consists of 13 amino acids. The DNA shown is the 39-base CDR3, in frame from base 1. The germline V gene (reference sequence) provides CDR1 MNHNY and CDR2 SVGAGI. V is clipped by 4 bases and J by 7 bases, and the sequence between their germline boundaries is 14 bases long. The full study reports these points: Linkage disequilibrium might explain the correlated functional status among segregating V segments, but an unknown experimental factor could not be excluded. According to a later analysis, parvovirus B19, influenza, CMV and Epstein-Barr virus appeared linked to several top co-occurrence clusters. The sequencing pipeline was judged likely to have produced a cluster of highly shared sequence variants as a technical artifact. For the cohort, immune exposure information was limited to CMV serostatus. Across donors, most TCR sequences were observed very rarely, whereas some public TCRs were present in many individuals. In a later genetic analysis, a missense DCLRE1C variant was associated with V-gene and J-gene trimming of TCR beta chains, and the association was replicated in an independent cohort. According to a later analysis, TCR association rates differed among HLA loci, with DRB1 alleles showing the most associated TCRs and HLA-C alleles showing the fewest. The study gave a list of more than 150 TCR beta chains associated with cytomegalovirus. The classifier was reported to diagnose cytomegalovirus status with high specificity and sensitivity in both the original cohort and the validation cohort. The 87-base-pair reads could not distinguish some IMGT-functional V segments, including TRBV6-2 and TRBV6-3, so those segments were excluded. Presence/absence analyses assumed roughly uniform sequencing depth across donors, an assumption that may not hold. Because counts were too low, roughly 16 rarely observed V segments, including chromosome 9 orphons, were left out of the earlier analysis of roughly 600 of the donors. Most CMV-associated TCR beta chains appeared to be HLA-restricted in a later analysis, and the HLA associations seemed to be driven largely by CMV exposure. A later analysis associated 15,000 or so TCR beta sequences with specific HLA alleles at a false discovery rate of 0.05. An earlier analysis of approximately 600 of the donors showed that most TCR beta V segments appeared in productive rearrangements either about 87% or about 30% of the time, which broadly matched IMGT annotations. When HLA alleles, especially DR and DQ, strongly co-occurred, attributing TCR associations to individual alleles was difficult. In a later analysis, HLA-associated TCR beta chains were found to be more clonally expanded and to have lower generation probabilities than equally common non-associated chains. Three of the identified cytomegalovirus-associated TCR beta chains were confirmed in vitro to be specific for cytomegalovirus antigens. Because some donors lacked HLA typing at each locus, the association tests relied only on the typed subset. A further reported finding was that TCR beta sequences accurately predicted the HLA-A and HLA-B alleles for most subjects in the first cohort. A later genetic analysis reported fewer N-insertions in productive TCRs among donors in an Asian-associated ancestry cluster than the approximately 670-donor mean. This cohort had only TCR beta chains sequenced, and the lack of alpha or paired-chain data limited which features could be detected. It was suggested by the authors that the approach could potentially be generalized to other disease states and immunological phenotypes.

The cohort consisted of 650 to 850 healthy bone marrow donors. At the time of sampling, every cohort member was nominally healthy, though immune exposures that went unrecorded were likely present. The donor tested CMV seronegative and was one of the 352 seronegative cohort members. A peripheral blood sample was provided by each donor, and peripheral blood mononuclear cells were used for TCR beta sequencing. Genomic DNA was extracted from the blood cell samples with the Qiagen DNeasy Blood Extraction Kit. Libraries were made using the immunoSEQ multiplex PCR assay. A mixture of 60 forward primers for TCR Vbeta segments and 13 reverse primers for TCR Jbeta segments was used in the multiplex PCR. A multiplex PCR assay on genomic DNA amplified the CDR3 region of rearranged TCR beta genes. The Illumina HiSeq System was used to sequence the amplified TCR beta libraries as 87-base-pair reads. For the original study's pipeline: Across the 670 or so repertoires, a later analysis counted tens of millions of unique TCR beta chains, some 11 million of which were shared by at least two donors. Raw reads were error-corrected and collapsed into unique sequences with a nearest-neighbor algorithm that merged closely related sequences to remove PCR and sequencing errors. CDR3 sequences were aligned to IMGT reference sequences to assign V, D and J gene segments. Each retained sequence needed at least a six-nucleotide match to both a V gene segment and a J gene segment. A rearrangement counted as productive if the CDR3 had no stop codons and remained in frame with V and J, and every other rearrangement counted as non-productive. CDR3 was defined by IMGT convention, running from the second conserved V-encoded cysteine to the conserved J-encoded phenylalanine. Sequences without an unambiguous match to a single V gene segment were excluded from the earlier analysis of 450 to 750 of the donors. In an earlier analysis of 587 of the donors, V segments were called functional above 56.7% productive rearrangements and were called segregating when the between-donor standard deviation exceeded 5%. A statistical classification framework was built for diagnosing cytomegalovirus status from the catalog of TCR beta chain sequences. In a later analysis, TCR nucleotide sequences were compared against IMGT/GENE-DB human TR gene sequences so that V and J genes could be assigned. In a later analysis, CDR3 sequences and most-parsimonious VDJ recombination scenarios were assigned using the TCRdist pipeline. In a later analysis, each TCR beta chain was defined by its CDR3 amino acid sequence together with its V-gene family, and reads lacking a unique V-gene family were excluded. To address suspected cross-contamination and a sequencing artifact, a later analysis removed around 590 highly shared, low-generation-probability nucleotide sequences. A later analysis calculated a clonal expansion index for each public chain from normalized within-repertoire ranks of inferred template counts. A later analysis computed generation probabilities with a VDJ recombination model fitted to out-of-frame rearrangements, and checked the results against IGoR. In a later analysis, hypergeometric tests were used to score TCR-TCR, TCR-HLA and TCR-CMV co-occurrence, with a repertoire-size bias correction applied to TCR pairs. In a later analysis, false discovery rates were estimated by permuting HLA or CMV assignments 20 times. A later analysis grouped co-occurring TCRs with DBSCAN, adding TCRdist sequence similarity when clustering within HLA-allele-positive subsets. Repertoires with fewer than 30,000 or more than 120,000 public chains were left out of co-occurrence clustering, as were four to six repertoires with anomalous nucleotide sharing. This immuneACCESS table, as held by TCRdb, lists in-frame sequences with V and J called but not all clones. Of the missing ones, under half trace to an unresolved V gene in checked studies; the others have no known cause. The V and J calls and clone size were taken over from that table, and D and trimming were inferred from the DNA. The sample table holds under 300,000 clones, of which roughly 91% were seen once. The ten largest clones take up 1.7% of the sample.

The sequenced material came from PBMCs. The receptor was isolated from a girl between 2 and 10 years old in good health and CMV-seronegative. This receptor chain uses TRBV6-6 and TRBJ2-7; a tentative D match to TRBD1 spans 6 bases. The nucleotides are TGTGCCAGCAGTTCGACAGGATACTTGGAGCAGTACTTC. Its coded protein is CASSSTGYLEQYF.